Listed here is a single T cell receptor (beta chain). Its antigen is unknown. CDR3 size: 16 residues. V was clipped by 2 bases and J by 4 bases; unmatched bases: 6. The V gene's germline CDR1 is MNHEY and CDR2 SVGAGI. The data belong to a study of cytomegalovirus exposure and HLA in healthy donors. Overall study findings and caveats: In a later analysis, common viral pathogens appeared linked to several of the most significant clusters. CMV serostatus was the only immune exposure information that was available.

Though nominally healthy at sampling, donors likely had unrecorded immune exposures. A multiplex PCR was run with 60 Vbeta primers and 13 Jbeta primers. TCRdb's table, derived via immunoSEQ multiplex PCR, lists solely in-frame clones and lacks some. This table has roughly 120,000 clones, 77% appearing once. The J gene is TRBJ1-3, the V gene TRBV6-5, with 9 bases aligning to TRBD1. Sequencing was done on a sample of PBMCs. This TCR derives from a middle-aged woman in good health and CMV-seropositive. CDR3 coding DNA: TGTGCCAGCAGTTACGGGACAGGGACCTCCGGAAACACCATATATTTT. Translated, it gives CASSYGTGTSGNTIYF.